Listed below are T cell receptor beta chains from one sample, sequenced in a study of cytomegalovirus exposure and HLA in healthy donors. TCRdb's table, derived via immunoSEQ multiplex PCR, lists solely in-frame clones and lacks some. The sample contains 150,000 to 180,000 clones, 70% to 80% of which appear only once. The source material was PBMCs. Receptors were obtained from a man aged 25 to 45 in good health and CMV-seronegative. Both conserved end residues are part of each CDR3. Fields, in order: J gene, CDR3 length, D gene, V gene, clone size, CDR3 DNA, CDR3 protein. A D gene is named only where the DNA matches it firmly. The listing skips clone size in some rows; elsewhere it reads once, few, many or a size class.

j_gene: TRBJ1-6
len: 16
d_gene: .
v_gene: TRBV27
abundance: few
CDR3nt: TGTGCCAGCAGTATTAGGGGGGGCCCCATAGGGTCACCCCTCCACTTT
CDR3aa: CASSIRGGPIGSPLHF

j_gene: TRBJ2-2
len: 16
d_gene: .
v_gene: TRBV7-9
abundance: .
CDR3nt: TGTGCCAGCAGCCGCCGCGGGGGCCTAAACACCGGGGAGCTGTTTTTT
CDR3aa: CASSRRGGLNTGELFF

j_gene: TRBJ2-7
len: 14
d_gene: .
v_gene: TRBV2
abundance: .
CDR3nt: TGTGCCAGCGTCCAGGGGCGCCTCTACTACGAGCAGTACTTC
CDR3aa: CASVQGRLYYEQYF

j_gene: TRBJ2-5
len: 15
d_gene: TRBD2
v_gene: TRBV5-6
abundance: .
CDR3nt: TGTGCCAGCAGCGAGACGAGCGGGGTGAGGGAGACCCAGTACTTC
CDR3aa: CASSETSGVRETQYF

j_gene: TRBJ2-5
len: 13
d_gene: .
v_gene: TRBV6-1
abundance: .
CDR3nt: TGTGCCAGCAGTGGGGCCACCCAAGAGACCCAGTACTTC
CDR3aa: CASSGATQETQYF

j_gene: TRBJ2-5
len: 13
d_gene: .
v_gene: TRBV10-3
abundance: .
CDR3nt: TGTGCCTCAGGGGCTACACTACAAGAGACCCAGTACTTC
CDR3aa: CASGATLQETQYF

j_gene: TRBJ2-1
len: 16
d_gene: TRBD1
v_gene: TRBV4-1
abundance: .
CDR3nt: TGCGCCAGCAGCCAAGTCCGGGACAGGGGGCTGAATGAGCAGTTCTTC
CDR3aa: CASSQVRDRGLNEQFF

j_gene: TRBJ2-5
len: 12
d_gene: .
v_gene: TRBV7-2
abundance: .
CDR3nt: TGTGCCAGCAGGTCACTAGTTCCTGAGCAGTACTTC
CDR3aa: CASRSLVPEQYF

j_gene: TRBJ2-5
len: 14
d_gene: TRBD1
v_gene: TRBV6-6
abundance: .
CDR3nt: TGTGCCAGCAGCCAGGGACAGGGGCGAGAGACCCAGTACTTC
CDR3aa: CASSQGQGRETQYF

j_gene: TRBJ2-4
len: 14
d_gene: TRBD1
v_gene: TRBV19
abundance: once
CDR3nt: TGTGCCAGTAGGCCGACAGGGGATGGGTACATTCAGTACTTC
CDR3aa: CASRPTGDGYIQYF

j_gene: TRBJ2-3
len: 15
d_gene: TRBD2
v_gene: TRBV7-9
abundance: few
CDR3nt: TGTGCCAGCAGCTCCTTAGCGGGGCCCCCCGGTACGCAGTATTTT
CDR3aa: CASSSLAGPPGTQYF

j_gene: TRBJ2-7
len: 13
d_gene: .
v_gene: TRBV7-9
abundance: .
CDR3nt: TGTGCCAGCAGCCCGAGGGTCGGGTTCGAGCAGTACTTC
CDR3aa: CASSPRVGFEQYF

j_gene: TRBJ1-1
len: 14
d_gene: .
v_gene: TRBV5-1
abundance: .
CDR3nt: TGCGCCAGCAGCTTAGTCCCGCGAGACACTGAAGCTTTCTTT
CDR3aa: CASSLVPRDTEAFF

j_gene: TRBJ2-7
len: 13
d_gene: TRBD1
v_gene: TRBV29-1
abundance: few
CDR3nt: TGCAGCGGCAAAGACAGGGGACACTACGAGCAGTACTTC
CDR3aa: CSGKDRGHYEQYF

j_gene: TRBJ1-1
len: 14
d_gene: .
v_gene: TRBV5-1
abundance: .
CDR3nt: TGCGCCAGCAGCTCCATACCCGGTAGCACTGAAGCTTTCTTT
CDR3aa: CASSSIPGSTEAFF

j_gene: TRBJ2-4
len: 15
d_gene: TRBD1
v_gene: TRBV7-9
abundance: .
CDR3nt: TGTGCCAGCAGCGGGACAGGGGCGGCCAAAAACATTCAGTACTTC
CDR3aa: CASSGTGAAKNIQYF

j_gene: TRBJ2-3
len: 17
d_gene: .
v_gene: TRBV25-1
abundance: .
CDR3nt: TGTGCCAGCAGTGAACGGGTTTCGGCGGGGCCGGGAGATACGCAGTATTTT
CDR3aa: CASSERVSAGPGDTQYF

j_gene: TRBJ2-2
len: 17
d_gene: TRBD1
v_gene: TRBV11-2
abundance: few
CDR3nt: TGTGCCAGCAGTCCTCCCGGGACAGGGGGCTCCACCGGGGAGCTGTTTTTT
CDR3aa: CASSPPGTGGSTGELFF

j_gene: TRBJ2-5
len: 14
d_gene: .
v_gene: TRBV6-6
abundance: few
CDR3nt: TGTGCCAGCATGGTACAGGTCCTCGGGGAGACCCAGTACTTC
CDR3aa: CASMVQVLGETQYF

j_gene: TRBJ2-7
len: 17
d_gene: TRBD1
v_gene: TRBV28
abundance: .
CDR3nt: TGTGCCAGCAGTTTAACTCCCGGGACAGTGAATAACTACGAGCAGTACTTC
CDR3aa: CASSLTPGTVNNYEQYF

j_gene: TRBJ2-7
len: 15
d_gene: TRBD1
v_gene: TRBV29-1
abundance: .
CDR3nt: TGCAGCGTTGAAGAAATAAGACAGGGTGAAAACGAGCAGTACTTC
CDR3aa: CSVEEIRQGENEQYF

j_gene: TRBJ2-5
len: 14
d_gene: TRBD2
v_gene: TRBV5-1
abundance: .
CDR3nt: TGCGCCAGCAGCCCGGGACTAGCTGGAGAGACCCAGTACTTC
CDR3aa: CASSPGLAGETQYF

j_gene: TRBJ2-1
len: 12
d_gene: .
v_gene: TRBV29-1
abundance: .
CDR3nt: TGCAGCGTTGATGCCCCCCGGGGTTCGCAGTTCTTC
CDR3aa: CSVDAPRGSQFF

j_gene: TRBJ2-6
len: 14
d_gene: .
v_gene: TRBV19
abundance: .
CDR3nt: TGTGCCACCGCGAGGGATTCTGGGGCCAACGTCCTGACTTTC
CDR3aa: CATARDSGANVLTF